This TCR beta chain emerged from a study of OX40 agonist ivuxolimab in advanced cancers. A note on the overall study: The costimulatory receptor OX40 (CD134) was targeted by ivuxolimab, a fully human IgG2 agonistic monoclonal antibody. Intravenous ivuxolimab was administered to patients every 2 weeks at six dose levels: 0.01, 0.1, 0.3, 1.5, 3 and 10 mg/kg. Of the 50 to 55 patients in dose escalation, around 19 had hepatocellular carcinoma, around 15 had melanoma, 9 had renal cell carcinoma and 9 had head and neck cancer. In the dose-escalation cohort, roughly 80% of patients were male, and the mean age was approximately 55 years, with a range of 23 to 79. Patients were allowed to have had prior anti-PD-1, anti-PD-L1 or anti-CTLA-4 therapy, and roughly 40% of the dose-escalation patients had been treated with checkpoint inhibitors. Partial responses occurred in three dose-escalation patients, of whom one had hepatocellular carcinoma and two had cutaneous melanoma. The point of sequencing TCRbeta in the periphery was to test whether ivuxolimab changed TCR sequence diversity and drove clonal T-cell expansion. The monotherapy dose-escalation portion (N of about 50 patients) of the phase I ivuxolimab trial is reported in the paper.

From cysteine to phenylalanine, the CDR3 is 16 amino acids long. Of all the DNA, just the CDR3 is kept, 48 bases in frame from base 1. Trimming takes 0 bases from V and 4 bases from J, and the germline ends sit 13 bases apart. CDR1 and CDR2 are drawn from the germline V gene: MNHEY, SVGAGI. Genomic DNA was extracted from sorted cells for sequencing of the TCRbeta CDR3 region. TCRbeta CDR3 regions were sequenced using the immunoSEQ Assay. In its TCRdb copy, this immuneACCESS table keeps in-frame sequences only and misses some clones. Where compared with another copy, unresolved V genes explain less than half of these, and the others have no known cause. The sample yields 30,000 to 40,000 clones; roughly nine tenths were counted once. Jointly, the top ten make up roughly 40% of the sample. For this clone: The target of this receptor is not known. Base quality data are lacking; no much larger clone is found one base away.

The trial excluded patients who had a history of autoimmune disease or were on systemic immunosuppression. In every dose cohort, peripheral blood was drawn for TCR sequencing at baseline, cycle 4 day 1, and cycle 7 day 1. The samples were drawn from a first-in-human, open-label, multicenter phase I dose-escalation trial of ivuxolimab. Adults with locally advanced or metastatic melanoma, renal cell carcinoma, hepatocellular carcinoma or head and neck squamous cell carcinoma were enrolled in the trial. Before TCR sequencing, CD4+ and CD8+ T cells were separately sorted from peripheral blood. General findings and caveats noted by the study authors: In the 0.1-3.0 mg/kg groups, partial responders had among the lowest normalized peripheral clonal expansion, particularly in CD8+ T cells. Low levels of normalized T-cell clonal expansion were also seen in some nonresponding patients. After ivuxolimab, more expanded clones were found on average in CD8+ T cells than in CD4+ T cells. At doses of 0.1 to 3.0 mg/kg, clonal expansion of both CD4+ and CD8+ blood T cells was observed from baseline to week 6. Which antigens the clonally expanded peripheral T cells were specific for was not determined.

The TCR comes from an adult with an advanced solid tumor such as melanoma, head and neck, liver or kidney cancer. The chain uses TRBV6-5 and TRBJ2-1; there is no confident call for the D gene. The sequenced sample was CD4+ or CD8+ T cells sorted from blood, obtained in a trial of the OX40 agonist ivuxolimab. The CDR3 reads CASSYSSPDRYNEQFF. The DNA sequence follows: TGTGCCAGCAGTTACTCGAGCCCGGACCGGTACAATGAGCAGTTCTTC.